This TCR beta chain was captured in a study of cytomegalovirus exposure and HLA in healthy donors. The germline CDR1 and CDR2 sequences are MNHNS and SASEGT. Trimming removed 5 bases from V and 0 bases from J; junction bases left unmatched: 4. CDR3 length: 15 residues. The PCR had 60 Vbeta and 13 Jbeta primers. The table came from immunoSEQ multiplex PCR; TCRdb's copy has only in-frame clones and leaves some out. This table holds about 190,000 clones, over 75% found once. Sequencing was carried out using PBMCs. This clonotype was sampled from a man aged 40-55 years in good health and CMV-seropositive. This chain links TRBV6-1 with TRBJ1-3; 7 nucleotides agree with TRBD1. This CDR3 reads CASSQRDSSGNTIYF. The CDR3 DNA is TGTGCCAGCAGTCAACGGGACAGCTCTGGAAACACCATATATTTT.